The entry that follows covers one T cell receptor beta chain sequence. V was cut by 3 bases and J by 11 bases, with 13 bases left in between. CDR3 length: 12 amino acids. Germline CDR1 MDHEN, CDR2 SYDVKM. The method was immunoSEQ multiplex PCR; TCRdb's version includes in-frame clones alone and lacks a portion of them. The data show about 64,000 clones, with around 86% seen just once and roughly 3.2% held by the top ten. The sample originates from a study of blood T cell repertoires in COVID-19. Study overall: From T cells, B-cell-depleted T cells, or PBMCs came the material, which was cDNA or gDNA.

The material sequenced was peripheral blood. This clonotype originated in a man in his fifties or sixties with active COVID-19. V is TRBV28 and J is TRBJ1-2, with no clear D. The CDR3 region is CASSFGRSGYTF. The CDR3 nucleotides are TGTGCCAGCAGTTTTGGCAGATCAGGTTACACCTTC.